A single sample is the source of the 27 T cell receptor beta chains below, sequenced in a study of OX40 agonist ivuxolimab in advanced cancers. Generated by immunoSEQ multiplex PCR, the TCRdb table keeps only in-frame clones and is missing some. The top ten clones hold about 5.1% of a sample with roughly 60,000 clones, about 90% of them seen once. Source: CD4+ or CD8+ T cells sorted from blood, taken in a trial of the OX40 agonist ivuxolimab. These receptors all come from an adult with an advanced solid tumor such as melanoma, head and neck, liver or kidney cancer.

CDR3 protein: CATSRGSKETQYF. In nucleotides, the CDR3 is TGTGCCACCAGCAGGGGCAGTAAAGAGACCCAGTACTTC. This rearrangement joins TRBV15 to TRBJ2-5; D is undetermined. The V gene lost 3 bases and the J gene lost 3 bases, with 8 bases spanning the gap. CDR3 length: 13 amino acids. Germline assignment: CDR1 LNHNV and CDR2 YYDKDF (reference sequence).

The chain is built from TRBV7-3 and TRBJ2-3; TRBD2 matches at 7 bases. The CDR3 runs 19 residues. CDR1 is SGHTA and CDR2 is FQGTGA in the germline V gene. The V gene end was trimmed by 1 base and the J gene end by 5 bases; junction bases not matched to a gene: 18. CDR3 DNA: TGTGCCAGCAGCTTAATGCCCGGAGGCGGGAGAGGAGGAGGAGATACGCAGTATTTT. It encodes CASSLMPGGGRGGGDTQYF.

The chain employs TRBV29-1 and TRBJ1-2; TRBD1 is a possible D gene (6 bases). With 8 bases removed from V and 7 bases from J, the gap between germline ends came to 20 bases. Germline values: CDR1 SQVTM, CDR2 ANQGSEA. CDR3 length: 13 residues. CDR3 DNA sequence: TGCAGCACGTGGACAGCGCGTAAGGGTGGCTACACCTTC. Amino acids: CSTWTARKGGYTF.

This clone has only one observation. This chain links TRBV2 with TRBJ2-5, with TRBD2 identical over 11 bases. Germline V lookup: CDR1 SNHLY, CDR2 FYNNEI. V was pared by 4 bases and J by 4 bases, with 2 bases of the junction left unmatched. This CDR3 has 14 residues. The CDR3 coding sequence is TGTGCCAGCAGTGGTAGCGGGGGGGCAGAGACCCAGTACTTC. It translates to CASSGSGGAETQYF.

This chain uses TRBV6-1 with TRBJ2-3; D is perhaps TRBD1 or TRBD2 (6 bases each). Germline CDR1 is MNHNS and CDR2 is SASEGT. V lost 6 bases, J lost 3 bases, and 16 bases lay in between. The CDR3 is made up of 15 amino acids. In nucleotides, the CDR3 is TGTGCCAGCAGAGGGGGACGGAGGGAGACAGATACGCAGTATTTT. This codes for CASRGGRRETDTQYF.

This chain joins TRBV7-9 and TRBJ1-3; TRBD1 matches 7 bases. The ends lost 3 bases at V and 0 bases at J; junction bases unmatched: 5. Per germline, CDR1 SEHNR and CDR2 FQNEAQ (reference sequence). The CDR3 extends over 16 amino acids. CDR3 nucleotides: TGTGCCAGCAGCTTGACAGGGATTACCTCTGGAAACACCATATATTTT. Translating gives CASSLTGITSGNTIYF.

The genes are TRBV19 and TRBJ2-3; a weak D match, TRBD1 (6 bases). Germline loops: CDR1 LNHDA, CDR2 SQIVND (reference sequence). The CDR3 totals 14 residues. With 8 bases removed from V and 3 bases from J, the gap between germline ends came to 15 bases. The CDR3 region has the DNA TGTGCCAGTCTTCCGGGAAGGGGGACAGATACGCAGTATTTT. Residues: CASLPGRGTDTQYF.

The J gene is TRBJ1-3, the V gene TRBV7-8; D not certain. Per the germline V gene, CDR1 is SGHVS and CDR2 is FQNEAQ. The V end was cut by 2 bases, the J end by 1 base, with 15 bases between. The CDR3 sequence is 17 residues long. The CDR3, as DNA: TGTGCCAGCAGCTTATATATTAGAGGGTCATCTGGAAACACCATATATTTT. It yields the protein CASSLYIRGSSGNTIYF.

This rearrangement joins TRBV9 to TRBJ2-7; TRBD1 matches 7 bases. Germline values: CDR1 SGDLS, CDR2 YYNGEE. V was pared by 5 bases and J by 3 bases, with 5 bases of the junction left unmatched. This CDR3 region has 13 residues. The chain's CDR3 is CASSTGEYYEQYF. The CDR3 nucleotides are TGTGCCAGCAGTACAGGGGAATACTACGAGCAGTACTTC. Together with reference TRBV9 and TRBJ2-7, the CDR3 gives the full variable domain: DSGVTQTPKHLITATGQRVTLRCSPRSGDLSVYWYQQSLDQGLQFLIQYYNGEERAKGNILERFSAQQFPDLHSELNLSSLELGDSALYFCASSTGEYYEQYFGPGTRLTVT.

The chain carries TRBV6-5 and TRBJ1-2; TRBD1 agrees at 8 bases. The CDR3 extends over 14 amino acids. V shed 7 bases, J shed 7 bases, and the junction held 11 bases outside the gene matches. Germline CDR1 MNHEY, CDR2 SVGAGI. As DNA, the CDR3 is TGTGCCAGCACCCTGACGACCGGACAGGGTGGCTACACCTTC. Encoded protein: CASTLTTGQGGYTF.

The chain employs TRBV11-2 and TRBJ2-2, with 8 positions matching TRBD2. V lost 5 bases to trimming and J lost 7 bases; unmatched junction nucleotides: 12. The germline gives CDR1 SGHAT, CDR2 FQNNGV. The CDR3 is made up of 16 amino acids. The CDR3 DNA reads TGTGCCAGCAGCCCCAGACTAGCGAATTCCGTCGGGGAGCTGTTTTTT. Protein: CASSPRLANSVGELFF.

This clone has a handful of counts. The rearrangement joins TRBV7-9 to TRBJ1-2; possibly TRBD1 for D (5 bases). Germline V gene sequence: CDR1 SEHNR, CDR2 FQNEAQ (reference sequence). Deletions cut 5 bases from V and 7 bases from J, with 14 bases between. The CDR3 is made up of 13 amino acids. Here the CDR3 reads CASSRIQEGGYTF. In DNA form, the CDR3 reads TGTGCCAGCAGCCGAATACAGGAAGGTGGCTACACCTTC. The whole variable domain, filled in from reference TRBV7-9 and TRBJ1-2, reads DTGVSQNPRHKITKRGQNVTFRCDPISEHNRLYWYRQTLGQGPEFLTYFQNEAQLEKSRLLSDRFSAERPKGSFSTLEIQRTEQGDSAMYLCASSRIQEGGYTFGSGTRLTVV.

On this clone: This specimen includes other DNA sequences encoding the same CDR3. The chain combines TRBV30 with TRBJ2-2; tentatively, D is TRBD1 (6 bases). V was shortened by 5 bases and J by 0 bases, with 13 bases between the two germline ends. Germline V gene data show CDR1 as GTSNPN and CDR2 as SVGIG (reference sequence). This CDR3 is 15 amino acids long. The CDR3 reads CAWVDSGPNTGELFF. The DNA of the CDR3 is TGTGCCTGGGTGGACAGCGGACCGAACACCGGGGAGCTGTTTTTT. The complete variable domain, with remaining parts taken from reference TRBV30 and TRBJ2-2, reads SQTIHQWPATLVQPVGSPLSLECTVEGTSNPNLYWYRQAAGRGLQLLFYSVGIGQISSEVPQNLSASRPQDRQFILSSKKLLLSDSGFYLCAWVDSGPNTGELFFGEGSRLTVL.

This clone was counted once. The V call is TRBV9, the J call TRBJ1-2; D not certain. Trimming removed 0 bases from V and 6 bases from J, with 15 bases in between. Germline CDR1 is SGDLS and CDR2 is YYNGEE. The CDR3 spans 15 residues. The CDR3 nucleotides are TGTGCCAGCAGCGTAGGGGTGGGAAAGGGTGATGGCTACACCTTC. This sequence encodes CASSVGVGKGDGYTF.

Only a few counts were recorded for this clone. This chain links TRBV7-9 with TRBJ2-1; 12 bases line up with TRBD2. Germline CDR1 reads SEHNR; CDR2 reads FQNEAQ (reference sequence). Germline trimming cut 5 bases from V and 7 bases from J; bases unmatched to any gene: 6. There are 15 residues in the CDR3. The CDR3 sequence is CASSITSGRTNEQFF. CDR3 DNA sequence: TGTGCCAGCAGCATAACTAGCGGGAGGACGAATGAGCAGTTCTTC.

The CDR3 loop reads CASSRTGKQETQYF. The CDR3 DNA reads as TGTGCCAGCTCTCGGACAGGGAAACAAGAGACCCAGTACTTC. J is TRBJ2-5 and V is TRBV18, with 8 bases lining up with TRBD1. Per the germline V gene, CDR1 is KGHSH and CDR2 is LQKENI. The V segment lost 6 bases and the J segment 2 bases; nucleotides outside the gene matches: 5. The CDR3 runs 14 residues.

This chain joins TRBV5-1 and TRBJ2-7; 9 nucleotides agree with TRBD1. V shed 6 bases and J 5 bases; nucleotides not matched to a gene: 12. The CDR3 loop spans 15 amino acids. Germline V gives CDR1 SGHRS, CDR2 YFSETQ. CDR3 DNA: TGCGCCAGCACCCTCGGACAGGGGAGGATCGACGAGCAGTACTTC. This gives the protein CASTLGQGRIDEQYF.

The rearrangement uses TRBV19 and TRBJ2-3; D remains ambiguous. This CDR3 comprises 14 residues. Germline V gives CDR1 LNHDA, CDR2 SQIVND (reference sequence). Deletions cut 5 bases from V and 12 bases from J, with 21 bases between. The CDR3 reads CASSPQFSLGPQYF. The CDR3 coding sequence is TGTGCCAGTAGTCCCCAATTCTCCCTAGGTCCCCAGTATTTT.

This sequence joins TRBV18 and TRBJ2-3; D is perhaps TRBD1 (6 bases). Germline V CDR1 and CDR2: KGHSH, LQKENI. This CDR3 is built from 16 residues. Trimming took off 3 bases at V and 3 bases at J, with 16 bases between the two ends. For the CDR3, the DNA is TGTGCCAGCTCACCCGGACAGCCTAAAGAGACAGATACGCAGTATTTT. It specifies CASSPGQPKETDTQYF.

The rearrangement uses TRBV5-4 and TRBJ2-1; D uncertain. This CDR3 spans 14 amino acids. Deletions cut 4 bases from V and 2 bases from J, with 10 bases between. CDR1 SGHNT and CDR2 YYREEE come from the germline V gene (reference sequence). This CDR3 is CASSRSPPYNEQFF. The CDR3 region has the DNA TGTGCCAGCAGCCGTTCGCCACCCTACAATGAGCAGTTCTTC. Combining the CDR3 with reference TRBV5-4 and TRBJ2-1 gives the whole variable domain ETGVTQSPTHLIKTRGQQVTLRCSSQSGHNTVSWYQQALGQGPQFIFQYYREEENGRGNFPPRFSGLQFPNYSSELNVNALELDDSALYLCASSRSPPYNEQFFGPGTRLTVL.

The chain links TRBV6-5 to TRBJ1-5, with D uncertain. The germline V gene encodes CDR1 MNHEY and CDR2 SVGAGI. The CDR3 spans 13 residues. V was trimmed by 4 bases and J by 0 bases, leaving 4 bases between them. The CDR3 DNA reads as TGTGCCAGCAGTTGGAATAGCAATCAGCCCCAGCATTTT. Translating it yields CASSWNSNQPQHF.

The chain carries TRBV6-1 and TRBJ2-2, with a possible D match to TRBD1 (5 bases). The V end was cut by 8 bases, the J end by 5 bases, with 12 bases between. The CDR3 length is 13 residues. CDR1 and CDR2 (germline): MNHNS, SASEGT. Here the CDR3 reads CASERTFTGELFF. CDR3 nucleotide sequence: TGTGCCAGCGAAAGGACATTTACCGGGGAGCTGTTTTTT.

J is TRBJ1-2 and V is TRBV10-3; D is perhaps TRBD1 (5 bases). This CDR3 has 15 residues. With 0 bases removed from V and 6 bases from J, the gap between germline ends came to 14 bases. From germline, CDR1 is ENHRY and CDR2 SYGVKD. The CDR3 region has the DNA TGTGCCATCAGTGAGTCGAGACGAGGGGTGGATGGCTACACCTTC. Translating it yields CAISESRRGVDGYTF.

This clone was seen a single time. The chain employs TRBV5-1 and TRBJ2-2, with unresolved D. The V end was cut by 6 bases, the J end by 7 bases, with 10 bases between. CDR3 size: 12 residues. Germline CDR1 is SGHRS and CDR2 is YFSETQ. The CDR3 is CASKEPGGELFF. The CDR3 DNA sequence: TGCGCCAGCAAGGAGCCAGGCGGGGAGCTGTTTTTT. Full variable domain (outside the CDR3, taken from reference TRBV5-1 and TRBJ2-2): KAGVTQTPRYLIKTRGQQVTLSCSPISGHRSVSWYQQTPGQGLQFLFEYFSETQRNKGNFPGRFSGRQFSNSRSEMNVSTLELGDSALYLCASKEPGGELFFGEGSRLTVL.

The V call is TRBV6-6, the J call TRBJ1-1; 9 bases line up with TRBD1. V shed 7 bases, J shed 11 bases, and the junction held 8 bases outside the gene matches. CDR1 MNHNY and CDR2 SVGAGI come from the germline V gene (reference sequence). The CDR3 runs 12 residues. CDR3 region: CASTLQGAHAFF. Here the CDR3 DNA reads TGTGCCAGCACATTACAGGGGGCGCATGCTTTCTTT.

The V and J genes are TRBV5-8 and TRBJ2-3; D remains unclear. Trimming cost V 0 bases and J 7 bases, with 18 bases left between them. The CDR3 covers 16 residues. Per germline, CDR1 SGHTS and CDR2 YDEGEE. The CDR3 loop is CASSLVSVAGVHTQYF. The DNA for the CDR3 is TGTGCCAGCAGCTTGGTGTCAGTGGCAGGTGTGCATACGCAGTATTTT. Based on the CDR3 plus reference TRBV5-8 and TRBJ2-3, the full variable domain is EAGVTQSPTHLIKTRGQQATLRCSPISGHTSVYWYQQALGLGLQFLLWYDEGEERNRGNFPPRFSGRQFPNYSSELNVNALELEDSALYLCASSLVSVAGVHTQYFGPGTRLTVL.

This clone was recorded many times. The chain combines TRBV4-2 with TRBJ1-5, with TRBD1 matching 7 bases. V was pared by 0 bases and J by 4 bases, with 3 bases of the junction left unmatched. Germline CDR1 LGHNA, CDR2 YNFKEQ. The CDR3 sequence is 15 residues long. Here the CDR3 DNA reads TGTGCCAGCAGCCAAGACCCAGGGGGGAATCAGCCCCAGCATTTT. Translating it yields CASSQDPGGNQPQHF.